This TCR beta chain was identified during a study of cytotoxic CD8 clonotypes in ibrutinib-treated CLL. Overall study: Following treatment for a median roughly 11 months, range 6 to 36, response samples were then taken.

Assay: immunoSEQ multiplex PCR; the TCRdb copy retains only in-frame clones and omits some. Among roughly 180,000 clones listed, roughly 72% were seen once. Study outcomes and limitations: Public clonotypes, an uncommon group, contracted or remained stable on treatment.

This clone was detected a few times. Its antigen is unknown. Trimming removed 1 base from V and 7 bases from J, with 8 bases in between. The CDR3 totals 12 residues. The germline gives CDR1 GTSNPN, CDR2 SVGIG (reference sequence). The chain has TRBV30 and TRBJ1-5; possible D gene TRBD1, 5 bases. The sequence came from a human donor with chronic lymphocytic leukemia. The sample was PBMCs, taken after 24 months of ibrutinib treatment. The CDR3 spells CAWSGGEQPQHF. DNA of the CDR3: TGTGCCTGGAGTGGGGGCGAACAGCCCCAGCATTTT.